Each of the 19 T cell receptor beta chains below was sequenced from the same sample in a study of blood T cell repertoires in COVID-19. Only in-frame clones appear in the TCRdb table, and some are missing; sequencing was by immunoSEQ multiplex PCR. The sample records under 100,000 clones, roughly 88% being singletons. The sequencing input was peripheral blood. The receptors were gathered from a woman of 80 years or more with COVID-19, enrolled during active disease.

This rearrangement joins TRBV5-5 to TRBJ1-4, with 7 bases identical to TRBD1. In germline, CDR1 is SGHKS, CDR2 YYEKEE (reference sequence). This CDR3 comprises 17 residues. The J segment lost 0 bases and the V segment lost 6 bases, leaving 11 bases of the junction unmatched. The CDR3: CASTGDSPLTTNEKLFF. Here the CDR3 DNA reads TGTGCCAGCACCGGGGACAGTCCCCTTACAACTAATGAAAAACTGTTTTTT.

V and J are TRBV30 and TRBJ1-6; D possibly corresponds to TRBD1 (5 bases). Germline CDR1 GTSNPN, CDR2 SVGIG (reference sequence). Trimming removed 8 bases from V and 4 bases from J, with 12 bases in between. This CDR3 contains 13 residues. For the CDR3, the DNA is TGTGCCGGGGGGGGACTTTATAATTCACCCCTCCACTTT. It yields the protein CAGGGLYNSPLHF.

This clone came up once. Written as DNA, the CDR3 is TGCAGCGTCGTCCCAGGGGCGGAAGGCTACACCTTC. Its translation: CSVVPGAEGYTF. V usage is TRBV29-1 and J usage is TRBJ1-2; perhaps TRBD1 as D (6 bases). Looked up from germline, CDR1 is SQVTM and CDR2 is ANQGSEA. Trimming shortened V by 6 bases and J by 8 bases, and 16 bases separated the two germline ends. The CDR3 is made up of 12 amino acids.

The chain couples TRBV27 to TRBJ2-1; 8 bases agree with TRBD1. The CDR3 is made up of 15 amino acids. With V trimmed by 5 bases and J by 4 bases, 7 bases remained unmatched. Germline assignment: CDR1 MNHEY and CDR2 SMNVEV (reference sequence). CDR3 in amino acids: CASSISDRAYNEQFF. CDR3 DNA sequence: TGTGCCAGCAGTATTTCGGACAGGGCTTACAATGAGCAGTTCTTC.

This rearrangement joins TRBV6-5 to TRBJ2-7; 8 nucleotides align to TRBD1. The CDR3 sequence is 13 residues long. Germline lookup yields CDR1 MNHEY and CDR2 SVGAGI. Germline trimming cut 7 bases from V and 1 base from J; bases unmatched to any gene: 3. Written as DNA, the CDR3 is TGTGCCAGCATAGACAGGGGTTCCTACGAGCAGTACTTC. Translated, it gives CASIDRGSYEQYF.

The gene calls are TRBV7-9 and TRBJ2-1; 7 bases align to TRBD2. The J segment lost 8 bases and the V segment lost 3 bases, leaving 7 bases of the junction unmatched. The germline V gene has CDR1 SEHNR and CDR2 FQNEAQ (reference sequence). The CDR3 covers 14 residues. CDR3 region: CASSLMGGSDEQFF. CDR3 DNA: TGTGCCAGCAGCTTGATGGGGGGGTCTGATGAGCAGTTCTTC. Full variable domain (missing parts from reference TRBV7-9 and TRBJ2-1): DTGVSQNPRHKITKRGQNVTFRCDPISEHNRLYWYRQTLGQGPEFLTYFQNEAQLEKSRLLSDRFSAERPKGSFSTLEIQRTEQGDSAMYLCASSLMGGSDEQFFGPGTRLTVL.

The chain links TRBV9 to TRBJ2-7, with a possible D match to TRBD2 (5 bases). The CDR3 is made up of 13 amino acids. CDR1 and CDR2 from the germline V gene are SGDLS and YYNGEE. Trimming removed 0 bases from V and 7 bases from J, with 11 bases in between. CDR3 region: CASSVDVTGEQYF. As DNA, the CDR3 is TGTGCCAGCAGCGTAGATGTTACGGGGGAGCAGTACTTC.

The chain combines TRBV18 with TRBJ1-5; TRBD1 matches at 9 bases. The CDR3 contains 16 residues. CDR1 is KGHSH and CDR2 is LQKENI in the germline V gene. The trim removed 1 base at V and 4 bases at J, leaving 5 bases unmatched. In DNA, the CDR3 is TGTGCCAGCTCACCACAGGACAGGGGCTATAATCAGCCCCAGCATTTT. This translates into CASSPQDRGYNQPQHF.

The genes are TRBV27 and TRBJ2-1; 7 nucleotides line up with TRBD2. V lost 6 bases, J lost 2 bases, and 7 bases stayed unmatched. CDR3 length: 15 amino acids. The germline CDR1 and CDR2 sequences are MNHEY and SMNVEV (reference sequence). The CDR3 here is CASRKREGTYNEQFF. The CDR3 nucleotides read TGTGCCAGCAGAAAAAGGGAGGGGACCTACAATGAGCAGTTCTTC.

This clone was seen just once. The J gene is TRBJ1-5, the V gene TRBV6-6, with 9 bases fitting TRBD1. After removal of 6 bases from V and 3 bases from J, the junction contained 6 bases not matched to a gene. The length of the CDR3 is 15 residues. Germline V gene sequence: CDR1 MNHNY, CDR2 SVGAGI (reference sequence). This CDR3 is CASSNWDRDNQPQHF. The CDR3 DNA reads TGTGCCAGCAGCAACTGGGACAGGGACAATCAGCCCCAGCATTTT.

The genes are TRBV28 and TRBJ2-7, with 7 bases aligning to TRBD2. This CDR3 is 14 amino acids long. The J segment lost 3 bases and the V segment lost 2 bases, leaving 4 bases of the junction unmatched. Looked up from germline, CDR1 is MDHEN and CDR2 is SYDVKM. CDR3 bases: TGTGCCAGCAGTTTAACGGGACTAATCTACGAGCAGTACTTC. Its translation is CASSLTGLIYEQYF.

The DNA for the CDR3 is TGTGCCAGCAGCTGGACCCCTGGGGGCAATGAAGCTTTCTTT. It translates to CASSWTPGGNEAFF. The chain carries TRBV5-5 and TRBJ1-1; possible D gene TRBD1, 6 bases. Germline V gene sequence: CDR1 SGHKS, CDR2 YYEKEE (reference sequence). This CDR3 has 14 residues. V lost 3 bases to trimming and J lost 7 bases, with 16 bases between them.

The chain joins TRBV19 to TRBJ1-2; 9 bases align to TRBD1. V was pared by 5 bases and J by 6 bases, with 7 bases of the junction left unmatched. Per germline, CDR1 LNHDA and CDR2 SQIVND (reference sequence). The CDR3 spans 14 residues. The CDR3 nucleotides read TGTGCCAGTAGTCAAGGGGACAGGGTGCATGGCTACACCTTC. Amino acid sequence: CASSQGDRVHGYTF.

The CDR3 nucleotides are TGTGCCAGCAGCCCGCGGCGCGGGGCGAGCTCTGGAAACACCATATATTTT. Its translation is CASSPRRGASSGNTIYF. The gene calls are TRBV13 and TRBJ1-3; tentative D call: TRBD1 (5 bases). The CDR3 loop spans 17 amino acids. The V end was cut by 5 bases, the J end by 0 bases, with 17 bases between. Germline-derived CDR1 and CDR2 are PRHDT and FYEKMQ (reference sequence). Filled out from reference TRBV13 and TRBJ1-3, the complete variable domain reads AAGVIQSPRHLIKEKRETATLKCYPIPRHDTVYWYQQGPGQDPQFLISFYEKMQSDKGSIPDRFSAQQFSDYHSELNMSSLELGDSALYFCASSPRRGASSGNTIYFGEGSWLTVV.

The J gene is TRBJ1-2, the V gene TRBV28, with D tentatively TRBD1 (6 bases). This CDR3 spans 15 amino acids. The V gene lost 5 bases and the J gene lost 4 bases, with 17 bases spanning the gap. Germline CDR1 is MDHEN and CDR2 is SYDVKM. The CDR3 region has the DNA TGTGCCAGCAGTATTACACTTACAGGGACCTATGGCTACACCTTC. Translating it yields CASSITLTGTYGYTF.

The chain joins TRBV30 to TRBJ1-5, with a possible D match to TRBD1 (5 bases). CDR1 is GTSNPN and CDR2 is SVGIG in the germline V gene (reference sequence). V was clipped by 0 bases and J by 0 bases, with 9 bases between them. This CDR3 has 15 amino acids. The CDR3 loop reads CAWSVGRVSNQPQHF. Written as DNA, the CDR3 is TGTGCCTGGAGTGTAGGCAGGGTTAGCAATCAGCCCCAGCATTTT.

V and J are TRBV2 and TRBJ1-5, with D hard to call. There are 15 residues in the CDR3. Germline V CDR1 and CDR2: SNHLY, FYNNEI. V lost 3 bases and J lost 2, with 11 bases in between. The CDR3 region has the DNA TGTGCCAGCAGTGATCTCGGGGATGGCAATCAGCCCCAGCATTTT. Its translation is CASSDLGDGNQPQHF.

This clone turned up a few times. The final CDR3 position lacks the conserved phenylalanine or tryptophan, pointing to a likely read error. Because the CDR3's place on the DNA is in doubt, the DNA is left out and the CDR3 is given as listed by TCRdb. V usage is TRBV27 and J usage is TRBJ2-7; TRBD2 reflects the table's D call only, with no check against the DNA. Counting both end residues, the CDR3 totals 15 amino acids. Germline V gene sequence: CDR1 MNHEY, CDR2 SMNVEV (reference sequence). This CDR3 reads CASSLVSGQLAGCAT.

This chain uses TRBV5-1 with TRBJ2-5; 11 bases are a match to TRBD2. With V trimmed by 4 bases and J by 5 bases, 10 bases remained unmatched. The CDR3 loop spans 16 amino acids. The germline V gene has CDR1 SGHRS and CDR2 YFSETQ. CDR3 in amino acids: CASSPISGRALETQYF. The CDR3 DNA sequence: TGCGCCAGCAGCCCGATTAGCGGGAGGGCCTTGGAGACCCAGTACTTC. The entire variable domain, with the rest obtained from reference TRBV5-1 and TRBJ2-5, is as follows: KAGVTQTPRYLIKTRGQQVTLSCSPISGHRSVSWYQQTPGQGLQFLFEYFSETQRNKGNFPGRFSGRQFSNSRSEMNVSTLELGDSALYLCASSPISGRALETQYFGPGTRLLVL.